This TCR beta chain came from a study of T-cell memory formation after mild COVID-19. This CDR3 comprises 13 residues. V dropped 5 bases and J dropped 12; count of bases not matched to a gene: 10. Broader study findings: Mainly in CM and EM were contracting CD4+ clones; CD8+ were in EMRA. In second-wave clones peaking day 37, SARS-CoV-2 specificity remained unconfirmed. Day 15 to 85 contractors were CD4/CD8 balanced; later expanders leaned CD4+.

This clonotype appeared a few times. Its antigen is unknown. The authors produced TCR alpha and TCR beta cDNA libraries with sample barcodes and UMIs by 5'RACE using constant-segment primers. MiXCR, applied by TCRdb to the 5' RACE reads, yields one record per CDR3 protein. This sample has under 600,000 distinct CDR3 sequences; about 22% occur once, and the top ten carry approximately 8%. Sequencing used PBMCs or a T cell subset sorted from them (not recorded which). The TCR comes from an adult woman who had mild COVID-19 (a few samples of this study predate the infection). Cell type and time point are not known. This chain connects TRBV12-3 or TRBV12-4 to TRBJ1-1; 9 nucleotides align to TRBD1. CDR3 coding DNA: TGTGCCAGCAGTATACCGGGACAGGGAAGGACTTTCTTT. Translation gives CASSIPGQGRTFF.